This TCR beta chain was profiled in a study of T-cell reconstitution after alpha-beta-depleted transplantation in children. CDR3 length: 14 amino acids. The germline CDR1 and CDR2 sequences are SGHVS and FQNEAQ. V was trimmed by 1 base and J by 6 bases, leaving 12 bases between them. This clonotype has at least ten counts. Preparation of the TCRbeta library was carried out with unique molecular identifiers. TCRdb itself ran the PCR reads through MiXCR, one entry per CDR3 protein. This table holds about 230,000 distinct CDR3 sequences, 9.5% to 13% found once. This receptor was obtained from a child under two years old with acute myeloid leukemia, due to receive a stem cell transplant. The rearrangement joins TRBV7-8 to TRBJ1-1; D is unresolved. This sample comprised PBMCs, obtained before TCRalphabeta/CD19-depleted stem cell transplant. CDR3 residues: CASSLGGMYAEAFF. CDR3 nucleotide sequence: TGTGCCAGCAGCTTAGGCGGGATGTACGCTGAAGCTTTCTTT.